Shown below are 3 T cell receptor beta chains from a single sample sequenced in a study of cytomegalovirus exposure and HLA in healthy donors. Profiling relied on immunoSEQ multiplex PCR, and the TCRdb table lists in-frame clones only, not all of them. The profile covers about 120,000 clones, with 80% to 90% appearing a single time and about 4.2% taken by the ten largest. The specimen sequenced was PBMCs. The source is a man between 18 and 29 years old in good health and CMV-seropositive.

J is TRBJ1-4 and V is TRBV5-1, with 9 bases matching TRBD1. The V segment lost 0 bases and the J segment 5 bases; nucleotides outside the gene matches: 2. Germline V gives CDR1 SGHRS, CDR2 YFSETQ. The CDR3 contains 15 residues. CDR3 bases: TGCGCCAGCAGCTTGGGTGGGACAGGGAATGAAAAACTGTTTTTT. Amino acids: CASSLGGTGNEKLFF.

Written as DNA, the CDR3 is TGTGCCAGCAGCAAACGCGGGGGGCACACAGATACGCAGTATTTT. Translating it yields CASSKRGGHTDTQYF. The V and J genes are TRBV11-3 and TRBJ2-3, with TRBD2 matching 8 bases. Germline loops: CDR1 SGHNT, CDR2 YENEEA. V lost 5 bases and J lost 2; bases outside the gene matches: 6. The CDR3 covers 15 residues.

The gene calls are TRBV7-2 and TRBJ1-1, with D possibly being TRBD1 (6 bases). Germline assignment: CDR1 SGHTA and CDR2 FQGNSA. The V end was cut by 5 bases, the J end by 3 bases, with 22 bases between. The CDR3 runs 17 residues. The CDR3 loop reads CASSKIRQVGPHTEAFF. The CDR3 nucleotides are TGTGCCAGCAGCAAGATCAGACAGGTCGGACCGCACACTGAAGCTTTCTTT.